Following are 23 T cell receptor beta chains from one sample sequenced in a study of T-cell memory formation after mild COVID-19. TCRdb fed the 5' RACE reads into MiXCR, producing one record per CDR3 protein. The table includes 34,000 or so distinct CDR3 sequences, approximately 8.3% detected once. Sequencing input: PBMCs or a T cell subset sorted from them (not recorded which). The receptors originated from a man aged 18 to 29 who had mild COVID-19 (a few samples of this study predate the infection). Cell type and time point are not known.

This clonotype was recorded many times. CDR3 DNA: TGTGCCAGCAGTGATAGGCCGACTAGCAATCAGCCCCAGCATTTT. Its protein product is CASSDRPTSNQPQHF. The chain recombines TRBV6-1 with TRBJ1-5; D call uncertain. Germline V gene lookup returns CDR1 MNHNS and CDR2 SASEGT. The CDR3 sequence is 15 residues long. The V end lost 3 bases, the J end lost 0 bases, and 9 bases lay between the germline ends.

About this clonotype: A much larger clone lies a single base off, so this may be a read error. The V gene is TRBV5-6, the J gene TRBJ2-7, with D possibly being TRBD1 (5 bases). Germline loops: CDR1 SGHDT, CDR2 YYEEEE. The CDR3 length is 12 residues. V lost 3 bases, J lost 3 bases, and 7 bases lay in between. The CDR3 protein is CASSSGHYEQYV. CDR3 bases: TGTGCCAGCAGCTCAGGGCACTACGAGCAGTACGTC.

The chain carries TRBV7-9 and TRBJ1-2; unclear D gene. Trimming pared 5 bases from V and 8 bases from J, leaving 12 bases between. The CDR3 runs to 12 residues. Germline CDR1 is SEHNR and CDR2 is FQNEAQ (reference sequence). The DNA for the CDR3 is TGTGCCAGCAGCCGGATAACCGACGGCTACACCTTC. This sequence encodes CASSRITDGYTF.

In its sample, this clonotype was seen many times. This chain links TRBV23-1 with TRBJ2-3; the match to TRBD1 covers 8 bases. TRBV23-1 is identified as an open reading frame with a role that is uncertain. This CDR3 region has 13 residues. J gave up 4 bases and V 7 bases, and 4 bases lay outside the gene matches. CDR3 in amino acids: CASIQGAPDTQYF. The CDR3 coding sequence is TGCGCCAGCATCCAGGGGGCCCCAGATACGCAGTATTTT.

Judged by abundance, this clonotype is medium-sized. The chain joins TRBV4-3 to TRBJ2-1; TRBD2 matches at 10 bases. This CDR3 has 16 residues. With V trimmed by 0 bases and J by 6 bases, 5 bases remained unmatched. Looked up from germline, CDR1 is LGHNA and CDR2 is YSLEER. The CDR3 region has the DNA TGCGCCAGCAGCCAAGAGCTAGCGGGGGAAGGCAATGAGCAGTTCTTC. It is translated as CASSQELAGEGNEQFF.

This clonotype was found many times. This chain uses TRBV14 with TRBJ1-6, with D perhaps TRBD1 (6 bases). The V and J ends lost 0 bases and 11 bases respectively, with 14 bases between them. The CDR3 totals 15 residues. CDR1 and CDR2 (germline): SGHDN, FVKESK. CDR3 sequence (DNA): TGTGCCAGCAGCCAAGAGGGGGCTCTCGGTACACCCCTCCACTTT. Amino acid sequence: CASSQEGALGTPLHF.

This clonotype was seen repeatedly, ten times or more. The V gene is TRBV20-1, the J gene TRBJ1-1, with 8 bases identical to TRBD1. Germline CDR1 DFQATT, CDR2 SNEGSKA (reference sequence). J was trimmed by 2 bases and V by 6 bases; bases with no gene match: 8. This CDR3 region has 14 residues. CDR3 in amino acids: CSAPRQGLNTEAFF. The CDR3, as DNA: TGCAGTGCGCCGAGACAGGGGCTAAACACTGAAGCTTTCTTT.

The chain uses TRBV5-1 and TRBJ2-3; either TRBD1 or TRBD2 may supply D (5 bases each). V lost 4 bases to trimming and J lost 0 bases, with 12 bases between them. Germline-derived CDR1 and CDR2 are SGHRS and YFSETQ. This CDR3 comprises 15 residues. The CDR3 region is CASSQRDQSTDTQYF. As DNA, the CDR3 is TGCGCCAGCAGCCAACGGGACCAAAGCACAGATACGCAGTATTTT.

This clonotype was seen ten or more times. This chain links TRBV7-3 with TRBJ2-1; D remains ambiguous. This CDR3 region has 13 residues. The V end was cut by 2 bases, the J end by 8 bases, with 10 bases between. Germline values: CDR1 SGHTA, CDR2 FQGTGA. The DNA of the CDR3 is TGTGCCAGCAGCTTAGGGTTTCGCGATGAGCAGTTCTTC. Translating gives CASSLGFRDEQFF. Looking up the rest from reference TRBV7-3 and TRBJ2-1 gives the full variable domain: GAGVSQTPSNKVTEKGKYVELRCDPISGHTALYWYRQSLGQGPEFLIYFQGTGAADDSGLPNDRFFAVRPEGSVSTLKIQRTERGDSAVYLCASSLGFRDEQFFGPGTRLTVL.

This clonotype was seen repeatedly, ten times or more. The V call is TRBV28, the J call TRBJ2-3, with 8 bases identical to TRBD2. Germline CDR1 is MDHEN and CDR2 is SYDVKM. This CDR3 comprises 17 residues. V was clipped by 5 bases and J by 6 bases; unmatched bases: 16. The CDR3 protein is CASSPTGGGPATDTQYF. CDR3 nucleotides: TGTGCCAGCAGTCCCACGGGGGGGGGTCCCGCAACTGATACGCAGTATTTT.

The chain carries TRBV30 and TRBJ2-5, with D perhaps given as TRBD1 or TRBD2 (5 bases each). The CDR3 totals 16 residues. Germline-derived CDR1 and CDR2 are GTSNPN and SVGIG (reference sequence). Trimming took off 4 bases at V and 2 bases at J, with 20 bases between the two ends. The CDR3: CAWTTGRTTLQETQYF. The CDR3 nucleotides are TGTGCCTGGACCACGGGACGGACGACCCTACAAGAGACCCAGTACTTC.

This clonotype was picked up many times. The chain employs TRBV20-1 and TRBJ2-2, with D uncertain. Germline assignment: CDR1 DFQATT and CDR2 SNEGSKA (reference sequence). The ends were cut back, 7 bases at V and 1 base at J, with 4 bases in the middle. CDR3 length: 11 amino acids. The CDR3 reads CSGMNTGELFF. The CDR3 nucleotides read TGCAGTGGGATGAACACCGGGGAGCTGTTTTTT.

V and J are TRBV24-1 and TRBJ1-2; TRBD1 matches at 9 bases. The CDR3 is made up of 13 amino acids. V dropped 8 bases and J dropped 4; count of bases not matched to a gene: 4. Germline lookup yields CDR1 KGHDR and CDR2 SFDVKD. CDR3 nucleotide sequence: TGTGCCACCATCAACAGGGGGCCCTATGGCTACACCTTC. Its protein product is CATINRGPYGYTF.

At least ten counts were recorded for this clonotype. This chain connects TRBV5-1 to TRBJ2-2; D unclear. Germline V lookup: CDR1 SGHRS, CDR2 YFSETQ. V was trimmed by 0 bases and J by 5 bases, leaving 8 bases between them. This CDR3 contains 14 residues. The CDR3 protein is CASSLDRPTGELFF. The CDR3, as DNA: TGCGCCAGCAGCTTGGACAGACCGACCGGGGAGCTGTTTTTT.

Many counts were recorded for this clonotype. V is TRBV9 and J is TRBJ1-1; D may be TRBD1 (5 bases). This CDR3 region has 14 residues. Per germline, CDR1 SGDLS and CDR2 YYNGEE. V lost 4 bases to trimming and J lost 7 bases, with 17 bases between them. The CDR3 protein is CASSPRDEPFEAFF. The DNA of the CDR3 is TGTGCCAGCAGCCCGAGGGACGAACCATTTGAAGCTTTCTTT.

The rearrangement joins TRBV10-1 to TRBJ2-7, with D hard to call. Germline-derived CDR1 and CDR2 are WNHNN and SYGVQD (reference sequence). The V gene lost 3 bases and the J gene lost 2 bases, with 8 bases spanning the gap. The CDR3 extends over 13 amino acids. CDR3 sequence: CASSESTTYEQYF. As DNA, the CDR3 is TGCGCCAGCAGTGAAAGCACCACCTACGAGCAGTACTTC.

This clonotype was seen at least ten times. The rearrangement joins TRBV2 to TRBJ2-5; D not resolved. The CDR3 has 13 amino acids. Trimming cost V 3 bases and J 1 base, with 6 bases left between them. Germline V gene lookup returns CDR1 SNHLY and CDR2 FYNNEI. This chain's CDR3 is CASSDVGQETQYF. CDR3 coding DNA: TGTGCCAGCAGTGACGTGGGCCAAGAGACCCAGTACTTC.

This clonotype has at least ten counts. The rearrangement links TRBV24-1 to TRBJ2-3; 8 nucleotides agree with TRBD2. Per germline, CDR1 KGHDR and CDR2 SFDVKD. This CDR3 comprises 15 residues. Trimming at V came to 10 bases and at J to 4 bases, leaving 12 bases not matched to a gene. The CDR3 nucleotides are TGTGCCACTTCACCGAGAGCGGGGGCTGCAGATACGCAGTATTTT. Its protein is CATSPRAGAADTQYF.

There are many counts of this clonotype. This sequence joins TRBV7-2 and TRBJ1-5; 8 nucleotides match TRBD1. Germline CDR1 is SGHTA and CDR2 is FQGNSA. J was trimmed by 6 bases and V by 2 bases; bases with no gene match: 9. The CDR3 extends over 16 amino acids. CDR3 region: CASSLYLDRGGQPQHF. The CDR3 DNA reads TGTGCCAGCAGCTTATATCTCGACAGGGGCGGTCAGCCCCAGCATTTT.

This clonotype was found many times. The chain recombines TRBV7-9 with TRBJ2-6; D not certain. The V and J ends lost 1 base and 4 bases respectively, with 8 bases between them. The CDR3 has 15 residues. Per germline, CDR1 SEHNR and CDR2 FQNEAQ (reference sequence). The CDR3 here is CASSLGRQGANVLTF. CDR3 DNA sequence: TGTGCCAGCAGCTTAGGGCGTCAAGGGGCCAACGTCCTGACTTTC.

This clonotype was seen a few times. The gene calls are TRBV20-1 and TRBJ1-1; tentatively, D is TRBD1 (5 bases). Deletions cut 4 bases from V and 5 bases from J, with 14 bases between. The length of the CDR3 is 13 residues. The V gene's germline CDR1 is DFQATT and CDR2 SNEGSKA (reference sequence). The CDR3 loop reads CSAKGRVETEAFF. In DNA form, the CDR3 reads TGCAGTGCTAAGGGCAGGGTGGAGACTGAAGCTTTCTTT.

This clonotype was found many times. The CDR3 DNA is TGTGCCAGCAGCCCCGCCAATCAGCCCCAGCATTTT. This gives the protein CASSPANQPQHF. The rearrangement links TRBV7-2 to TRBJ1-5; D not certain. With 5 bases removed from V and 3 bases from J, the gap between germline ends came to 5 bases. The CDR3 sequence is 12 residues long. Germline CDR1 and CDR2: SGHTA and FQGNSA.

Comments on this clonotype: It may be a read error: a sequence one base away is much more abundant. The chain is built from TRBV11-2 and TRBJ2-7, with D maybe TRBD2 (6 bases). The CDR3 has 14 amino acids. The germline gives CDR1 SGHAT, CDR2 FQNNGV. The CDR3 DNA sequence: TGTACCAGCAACCCTTGGGGGACTGTGGTAGAGCAGTACGTC. Its translation is CTSNPWGTVVEQYV.